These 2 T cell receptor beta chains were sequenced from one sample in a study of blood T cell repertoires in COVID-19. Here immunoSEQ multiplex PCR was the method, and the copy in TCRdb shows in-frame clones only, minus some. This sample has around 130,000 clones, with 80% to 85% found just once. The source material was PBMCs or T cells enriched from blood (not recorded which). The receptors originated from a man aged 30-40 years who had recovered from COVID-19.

CDR3 nucleotides: TGTGCCTGGACAAATCCGAGTACTGAAGCTTTCTTT. It is translated as CAWTNPSTEAFF. The chain carries TRBV30 and TRBJ1-1; D is unresolved. The CDR3 length is 12 residues. Per germline, CDR1 GTSNPN and CDR2 SVGIG (reference sequence). V lost 4 bases and J lost 5, with 11 bases in between.

This CDR3 reads CASSPQGLNTEAFF. CDR3 sequence (DNA): TGTGCCAGCAGTCCACAGGGCCTGAACACTGAAGCTTTCTTT. The chain combines TRBV6-5 with TRBJ1-1, with D possibly TRBD1 on 6 matching bases. The CDR3 sequence is 14 residues long. CDR1 and CDR2 from the germline V gene are MNHEY and SVGAGI. V lost 5 bases to trimming and J lost 0 bases, with 10 bases between them.